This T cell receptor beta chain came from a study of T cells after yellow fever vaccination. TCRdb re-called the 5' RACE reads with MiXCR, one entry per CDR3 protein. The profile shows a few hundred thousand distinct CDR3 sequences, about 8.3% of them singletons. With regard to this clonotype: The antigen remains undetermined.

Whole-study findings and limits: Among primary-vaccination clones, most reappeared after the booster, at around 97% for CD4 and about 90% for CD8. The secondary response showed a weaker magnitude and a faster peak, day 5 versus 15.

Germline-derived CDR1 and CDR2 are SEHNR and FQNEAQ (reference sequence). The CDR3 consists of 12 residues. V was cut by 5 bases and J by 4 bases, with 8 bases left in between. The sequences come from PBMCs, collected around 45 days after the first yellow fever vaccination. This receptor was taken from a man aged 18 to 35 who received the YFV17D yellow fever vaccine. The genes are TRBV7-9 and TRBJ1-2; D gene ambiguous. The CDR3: CASSDGIYGYTF. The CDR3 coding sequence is TGTGCCAGCAGCGATGGGATCTATGGCTACACCTTC.